This T cell receptor (beta chain) is drawn from a study of blood T cell repertoires in COVID-19. Overall study context: Acute-phase and convalescent COVID-19 samples originated in the United States, Italy and Spain. The analysed material was cDNA or gDNA that came from T cells, B-cell-depleted T cells, or PBMCs.

In the original workflow: By means of reference gene primer amplification, nucleated cell counts were estimated. Sequenced by immunoSEQ multiplex PCR; TCRdb stores in-frame clones only, minus some. V and J calls and clone size are those listed in that table; D and trimming were worked out from the DNA. The data hold some 210,000 clones, with around 80% observed a single time. The receptor was derived from a woman aged 40-49 years with acute or convalescent COVID-19. The material sequenced was peripheral blood.

The CDR3 loop is CASSFSGAPLHF. The CDR3 DNA reads TGTGCCAGCAGTTTTTCGGGGGCACCCCTCCACTTT. The chain employs TRBV12-3 or TRBV12-4 and TRBJ1-6; perhaps TRBD1 as D (5 bases). V lost 3 bases and J lost 11, with 8 bases in between. The CDR3 is made up of 12 amino acids.